Sequencing of this T cell receptor beta chain was carried out in a study of cytomegalovirus exposure and HLA in healthy donors. Study-wide results and caveats: Later analysis demonstrated an association between a missense DCLRE1C variant and TCR beta V- and J-gene trimming. Later analysis found that TCR beta chains associated with HLA were more clonally expanded than other, equally common chains.

PCR used 60 Vbeta primers and 13 Jbeta primers. The assay was immunoSEQ multiplex PCR, and TCRdb's table has in-frame clones only and misses some. The sample yields some 150,000 clones, of which the top ten take up approximately 2.6%. This CDR3 comprises 15 residues. In germline, CDR1 is SGHTA, CDR2 FQGTGA. V was cut by 5 bases and J by 5 bases, with 17 bases left in between. Nominally healthy donors were sampled, though unrecorded immune exposures were likely. A remark on this clone: Antigen: not known.

This TCR came from a man between 35 and 55 years old in good health and CMV-seronegative. The sequenced sample was PBMCs. This chain connects TRBV7-3 to TRBJ2-3, with D maybe TRBD1 (6 bases). Written as DNA, the CDR3 is TGTGCCAGCAGCCCCCAGGGGTGGTTGGTAGATACGCAGTATTTT. Amino acid sequence: CASSPQGWLVDTQYF.